Below are 17 T cell receptor beta chains sequenced from a single sample in a study of blood T cell repertoires in COVID-19. Profiled with immunoSEQ multiplex PCR; TCRdb holds only in-frame clones, not every one. The sample holds just under 90,000 clones, around nine tenths seen once. Sequencing was carried out using peripheral blood. The receptor source for this set is a woman aged 80 or older with acute or convalescent COVID-19.

The chain links TRBV2 to TRBJ2-7; 9 bases align to TRBD1. The trim removed 4 bases at V and 6 bases at J, leaving 4 bases unmatched. Per the germline V gene, CDR1 is SNHLY and CDR2 is FYNNEI. The CDR3 loop spans 13 amino acids. CDR3: CASSVDRGGEQYF. The CDR3 coding sequence is TGTGCCAGCAGTGTAGACAGGGGGGGCGAGCAGTACTTC.

This clone has only a few counts. V usage is TRBV27 and J usage is TRBJ1-4, with 9 bases identical to TRBD1. V lost 6 bases, J lost 2 bases, and 10 bases stayed unmatched. This CDR3 has 17 residues. Looked up from germline, CDR1 is MNHEY and CDR2 is SMNVEV (reference sequence). Here the CDR3 reads CASRRQGVRGTNEKLFF. CDR3 nucleotide sequence: TGTGCCAGCAGAAGACAGGGGGTTCGCGGGACTAATGAAAAACTGTTTTTT.

This clone has more than one count but fewer than ten. The chain uses TRBV7-3 and TRBJ2-1, with D hard to call. Germline-derived CDR1 and CDR2 are SGHTA and FQGTGA. Trimming took off 1 base at V and 8 bases at J, with 9 bases between the two ends. CDR3 size: 13 residues. The CDR3 is CASSLISADEQFF. As DNA, the CDR3 is TGTGCCAGCAGCTTAATCTCGGCGGATGAGCAGTTCTTC. Complete variable domain (other parts from reference TRBV7-3 and TRBJ2-1): GAGVSQTPSNKVTEKGKYVELRCDPISGHTALYWYRQSLGQGPEFLIYFQGTGAADDSGLPNDRFFAVRPEGSVSTLKIQRTERGDSAVYLCASSLISADEQFFGPGTRLTVL.

This chain uses TRBV25-1 with TRBJ2-5; a weak D match, TRBD1 (6 bases). Germline CDR1 reads MGHDK; CDR2 reads SYGVNS. This CDR3 has 14 residues. V shed 3 bases and J shed 4 bases, with 12 bases lying between them. As DNA, the CDR3 is TGTGCCAGCAGTGATGGGGGCAGAGCAGAGACCCAGTACTTC. Protein: CASSDGGRAETQYF.

The rearrangement uses TRBV5-1 and TRBJ1-4, with D unresolved. V was cut by 0 bases and J by 2 bases, with 8 bases left in between. Germline V lookup: CDR1 SGHRS, CDR2 YFSETQ. CDR3 length: 15 amino acids. CDR3 nucleotides: TGCGCCAGCAGCTTGGCGGCGGTTACTAATGAAAAACTGTTTTTT. Translated: CASSLAAVTNEKLFF.

V gene TRBV5-1 combines with J gene TRBJ1-1; D perhaps matches TRBD1 (6 bases). This CDR3 is built from 13 residues. Between the trimmed V and J ends, which lost 5 bases and 7 bases, there was a span of 15 bases. Germline CDR1 is SGHRS and CDR2 is YFSETQ. The CDR3 coding sequence is TGCGCCAGCAGTACAGGGCCCTCAGATGAAGCTTTCTTT. Residues: CASSTGPSDEAFF.

V usage is TRBV28 and J usage is TRBJ1-6; 7 nucleotides line up with TRBD1. This CDR3 has 15 amino acids. The V segment lost 7 bases and the J segment 3 bases; nucleotides outside the gene matches: 6. Germline CDR1 and CDR2: MDHEN and SYDVKM. This chain's CDR3 is CASTPGTVYNSPLHF. The CDR3 DNA is TGTGCCAGCACCCCCGGGACAGTCTATAATTCACCCCTCCACTTT.

V usage is TRBV4-2 and J usage is TRBJ2-2; 7 bases line up with TRBD2. CDR1 LGHNA and CDR2 YNFKEQ come from the germline V gene. Losses at the gene ends were 2 bases for V and 3 bases for J; bases not matched to a gene: 6. This CDR3 is built from 16 residues. Here the CDR3 DNA reads TGTGCCAGCAGCCAATTCGGGGGGATGGACACCGGGGAGCTGTTTTTT. Translated, it gives CASSQFGGMDTGELFF.

The V call is TRBV6-6, the J call TRBJ2-1, with 7 bases that match TRBD2. Germline-derived CDR1 and CDR2 are MNHNY and SVGAGI (reference sequence). Germline trimming cut 0 bases from V and 4 bases from J; bases unmatched to any gene: 3. This CDR3 has 15 residues. Here the CDR3 DNA reads TGTGCCAGCAGTTACTCGGCGGGGGTGTACAATGAGCAGTTCTTC. It yields the protein CASSYSAGVYNEQFF.

This rearrangement joins TRBV12-3 or TRBV12-4 to TRBJ2-7; D possibly corresponds to TRBD1 (6 bases). V was cut by 5 bases and J by 5 bases, with 10 bases left in between. The CDR3 totals 12 residues. CDR3 region: CASSEQGNEQYF. The CDR3 DNA sequence: TGTGCCAGCAGTGAGCAGGGGAACGAGCAGTACTTC.

The chain couples TRBV6-5 to TRBJ1-5; 7 bases align to TRBD1. This CDR3 region has 15 residues. V shed 9 bases, J shed 5 bases, and the junction held 13 bases outside the gene matches. CDR1 and CDR2 from the germline V gene are MNHEY and SVGAGI. This chain's CDR3 is CASRQGSRTYQPQHF. The CDR3 DNA is TGTGCCAGTAGACAGGGCAGTCGGACGTATCAGCCCCAGCATTTT.

The chain has TRBV4-1 and TRBJ2-7, with 11 bases lining up with TRBD2. Germline V gene sequence: CDR1 MGHRA, CDR2 YSYEKL. Trimming removed 2 bases from V and 2 bases from J; junction bases left unmatched: 2. This CDR3 comprises 15 residues. CDR3 in amino acids: CASSQSLAGAYEQYF. CDR3 bases: TGCGCCAGCAGCCAATCACTAGCGGGAGCCTACGAGCAGTACTTC.

The V call is TRBV30, the J call TRBJ2-1; D is perhaps TRBD1 (5 bases). There are 14 residues in the CDR3. V was pared by 2 bases and J by 1 base, with 9 bases between. The germline V gene has CDR1 GTSNPN and CDR2 SVGIG (reference sequence). The CDR3 here is CAWSTGGSYNEQFF. CDR3 bases: TGTGCCTGGAGTACAGGTGGGTCCTACAATGAGCAGTTCTTC.

The chain recombines TRBV28 with TRBJ1-5; D is possibly TRBD1 (6 bases). CDR1 and CDR2 (germline): MDHEN, SYDVKM. The CDR3 runs to 15 residues. Trimming shortened V by 8 bases and J by 1 base, and 15 bases separated the two germline ends. CDR3 DNA: TGTGCCAGCGGGTTGACAGGTTTGAGCAATCAGCCCCAGCATTTT. Protein: CASGLTGLSNQPQHF.

V gene TRBV7-8 combines with J gene TRBJ2-3, with 8 bases aligning to TRBD1. Germline CDR1 and CDR2: SGHVS and FQNEAQ. This CDR3 is 15 amino acids long. V gave up 5 bases and J gave up 3 bases; unmatched junction bases: 7. The CDR3 DNA reads TGTGCCAGCAGCCGAGGGAGGACAGGGACAGATACGCAGTATTTT. It translates to CASSRGRTGTDTQYF.

V usage is TRBV9 and J usage is TRBJ1-2; no reliable D call. Trimming took 4 bases from V and 5 from J, leaving 12 bases between them. In germline, CDR1 is SGDLS, CDR2 YYNGEE. The CDR3 has 13 residues. DNA for the CDR3: TGTGCCAGCAGCCTAGGCGAGGTTTATGGCTACACCTTC. It yields the protein CASSLGEVYGYTF.

The chain employs TRBV2 and TRBJ1-6; TRBD1 is a possible D gene (6 bases). This CDR3 has 15 residues. The V and J ends lost 7 bases and 7 bases respectively, with 17 bases between them. The germline V gene encodes CDR1 SNHLY and CDR2 FYNNEI. Here the CDR3 reads CASNPRGGTNSPLHF. The DNA of the CDR3 is TGTGCCAGCAACCCAAGGGGGGGGACGAATTCACCCCTCCACTTT.